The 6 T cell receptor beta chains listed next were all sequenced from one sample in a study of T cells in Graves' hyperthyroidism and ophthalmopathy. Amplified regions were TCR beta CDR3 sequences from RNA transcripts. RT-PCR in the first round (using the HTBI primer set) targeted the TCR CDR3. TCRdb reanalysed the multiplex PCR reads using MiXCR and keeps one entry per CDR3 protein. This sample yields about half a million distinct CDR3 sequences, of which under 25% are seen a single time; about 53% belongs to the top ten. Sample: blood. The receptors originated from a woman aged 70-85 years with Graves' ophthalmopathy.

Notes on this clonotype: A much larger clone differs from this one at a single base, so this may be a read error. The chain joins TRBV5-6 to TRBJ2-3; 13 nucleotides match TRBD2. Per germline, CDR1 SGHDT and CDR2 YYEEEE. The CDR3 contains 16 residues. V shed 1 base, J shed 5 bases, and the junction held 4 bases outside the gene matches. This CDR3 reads CASSLTSGRAGDTQYF. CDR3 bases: TGTGCCAGCAGCTTGACTAGCGGGAGGGCCGGAGATACGCAGTATTTT.

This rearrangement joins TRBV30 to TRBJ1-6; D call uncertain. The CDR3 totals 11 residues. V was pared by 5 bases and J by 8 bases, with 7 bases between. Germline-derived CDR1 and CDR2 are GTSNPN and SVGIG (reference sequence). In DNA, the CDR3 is TGTGCCTGGGAAAAAGATTCACCCCTCCACTTT. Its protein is CAWEKDSPLHF.

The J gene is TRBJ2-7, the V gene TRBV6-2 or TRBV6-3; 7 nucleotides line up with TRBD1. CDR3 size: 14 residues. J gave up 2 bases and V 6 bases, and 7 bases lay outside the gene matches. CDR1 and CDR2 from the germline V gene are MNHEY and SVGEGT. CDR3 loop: CASSYDRATYEQYF. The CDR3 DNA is TGTGCCAGCAGCTATGACAGGGCCACCTACGAGCAGTACTTC.

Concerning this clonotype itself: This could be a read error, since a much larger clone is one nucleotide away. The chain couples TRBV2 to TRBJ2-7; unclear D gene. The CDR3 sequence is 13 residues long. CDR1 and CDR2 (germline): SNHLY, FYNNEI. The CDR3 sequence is CASSDDALYDQYF. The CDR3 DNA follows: TGTGCCAGCAGTGATGACGCGCTCTACGACCAGTACTTC.

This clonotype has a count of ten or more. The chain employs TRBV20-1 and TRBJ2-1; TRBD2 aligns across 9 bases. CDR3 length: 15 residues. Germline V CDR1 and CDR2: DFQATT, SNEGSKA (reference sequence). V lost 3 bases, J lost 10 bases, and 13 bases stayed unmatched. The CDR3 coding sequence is TGCAGTGCTAGCTGGCGCGGGAGGGCCCACGGAGAGCAGTTCTTC. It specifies CSASWRGRAHGEQFF.

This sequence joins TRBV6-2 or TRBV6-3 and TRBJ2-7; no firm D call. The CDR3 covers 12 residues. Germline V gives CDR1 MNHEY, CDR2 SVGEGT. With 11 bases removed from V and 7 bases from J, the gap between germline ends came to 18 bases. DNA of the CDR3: TGTGCCGGCGGATCTATAATGGGGGAGCAGTACTTC. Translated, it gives CAGGSIMGEQYF.